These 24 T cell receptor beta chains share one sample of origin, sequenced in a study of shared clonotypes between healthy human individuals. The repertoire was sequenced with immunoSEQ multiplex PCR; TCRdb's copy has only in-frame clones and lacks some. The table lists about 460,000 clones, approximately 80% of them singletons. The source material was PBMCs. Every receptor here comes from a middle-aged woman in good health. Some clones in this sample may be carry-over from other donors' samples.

CDR3 in amino acids: CASSERDYEQYF. In nucleotides, the CDR3 is TGCGCCAGCAGTGAGAGGGATTACGAGCAGTACTTC. This chain links TRBV10-2 with TRBJ2-7; D unresolved. The CDR3 runs to 12 residues. CDR1 is WSHSY, CDR2 SAAADI, per germline. The V end was cut by 2 bases, the J end by 4 bases, with 6 bases between.

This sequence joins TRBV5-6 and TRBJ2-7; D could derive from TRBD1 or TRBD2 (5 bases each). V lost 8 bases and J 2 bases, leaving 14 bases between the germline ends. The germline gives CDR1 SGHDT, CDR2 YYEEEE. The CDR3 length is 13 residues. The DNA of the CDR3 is TGTGCCAGTACATCGGGGCAGACCTACGAGCAGTACTTC. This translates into CASTSGQTYEQYF.

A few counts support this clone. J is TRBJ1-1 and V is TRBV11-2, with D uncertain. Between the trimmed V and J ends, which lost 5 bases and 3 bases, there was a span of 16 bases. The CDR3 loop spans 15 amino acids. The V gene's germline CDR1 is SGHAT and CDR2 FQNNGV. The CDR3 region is CASSTLQGAYTEAFF. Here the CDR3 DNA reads TGTGCCAGCAGCACCTTGCAAGGAGCTTACACTGAAGCTTTCTTT. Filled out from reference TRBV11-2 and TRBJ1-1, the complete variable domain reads EAGVAQSPRYKIIEKRQSVAFWCNPISGHATLYWYQQILGQGPKLLIQFQNNGVVDDSQLPKDRFSAERLKGVDSTLKIQPAKLEDSAVYLCASSTLQGAYTEAFFGQGTRLTVV.

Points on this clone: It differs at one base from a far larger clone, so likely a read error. The CDR3 bases are TGCAGTGCCGAACAAGAGGCCCAGTACTTC. Protein sequence: CSAEQEAQYF. The chain couples TRBV20-1 to TRBJ2-5, with no clear D. Germline CDR1 reads DFQATT; CDR2 reads SNEGSKA (reference sequence). CDR3 length: 10 amino acids.

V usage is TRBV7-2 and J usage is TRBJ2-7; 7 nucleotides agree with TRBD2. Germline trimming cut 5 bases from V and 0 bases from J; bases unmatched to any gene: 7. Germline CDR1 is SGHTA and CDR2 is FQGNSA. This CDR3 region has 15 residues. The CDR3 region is CASSKGLPSSYEQYF. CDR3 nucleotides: TGTGCCAGCAGCAAGGGACTACCTTCCTCCTACGAGCAGTACTTC.

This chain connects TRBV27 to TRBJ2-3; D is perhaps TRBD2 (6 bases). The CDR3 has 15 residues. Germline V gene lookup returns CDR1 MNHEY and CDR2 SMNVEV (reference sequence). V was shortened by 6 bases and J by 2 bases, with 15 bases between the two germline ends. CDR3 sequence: CASRRAGRDTDTQYF. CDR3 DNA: TGTGCCAGCAGGCGGGCCGGGCGGGACACAGATACGCAGTATTTT.

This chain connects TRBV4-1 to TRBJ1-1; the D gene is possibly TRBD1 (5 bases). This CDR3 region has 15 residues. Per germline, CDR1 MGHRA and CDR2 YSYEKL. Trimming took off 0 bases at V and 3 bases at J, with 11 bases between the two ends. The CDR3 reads CASSQDQGPDTEAFF. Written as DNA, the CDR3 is TGCGCCAGCAGCCAAGATCAGGGCCCTGACACTGAAGCTTTCTTT.

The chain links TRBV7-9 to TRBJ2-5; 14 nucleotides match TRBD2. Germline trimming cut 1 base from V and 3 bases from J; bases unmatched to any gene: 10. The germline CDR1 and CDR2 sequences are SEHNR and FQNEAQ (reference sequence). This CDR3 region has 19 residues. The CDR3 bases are TGTGCCAGCAGCTTAGGAGGGACTAGCGGGAGAGGGGCCGAAGAGACCCAGTACTTC. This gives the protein CASSLGGTSGRGAEETQYF.

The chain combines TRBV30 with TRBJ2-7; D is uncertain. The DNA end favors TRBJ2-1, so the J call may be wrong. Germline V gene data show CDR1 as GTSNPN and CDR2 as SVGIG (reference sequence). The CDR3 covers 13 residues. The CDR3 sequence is CAWMFTSYNEQFF. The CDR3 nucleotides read TGTGCCTGGATGTTTACGAGCTACAATGAGCAGTTCTTC.

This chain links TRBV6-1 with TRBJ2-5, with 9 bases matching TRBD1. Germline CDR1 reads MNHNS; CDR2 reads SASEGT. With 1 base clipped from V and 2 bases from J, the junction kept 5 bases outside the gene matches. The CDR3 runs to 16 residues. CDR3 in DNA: TGTGCCAGCAGTGAAGGGGGGACAGGGATTCAAGAGACCCAGTACTTC. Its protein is CASSEGGTGIQETQYF.

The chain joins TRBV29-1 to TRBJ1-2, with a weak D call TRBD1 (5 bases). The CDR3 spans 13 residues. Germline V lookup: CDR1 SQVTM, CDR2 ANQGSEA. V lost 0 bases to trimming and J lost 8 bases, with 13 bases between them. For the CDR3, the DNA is TGCAGCGTTGAAGAAGGCAGGGCGGTCGGCTACACCTTC. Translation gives CSVEEGRAVGYTF.

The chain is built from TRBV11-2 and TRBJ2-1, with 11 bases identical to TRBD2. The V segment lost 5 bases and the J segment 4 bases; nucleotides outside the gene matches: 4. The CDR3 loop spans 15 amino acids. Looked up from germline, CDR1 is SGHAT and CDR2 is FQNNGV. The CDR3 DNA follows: TGTGCCAGCAGCCTAACTAGCGGGGGATACAATGAGCAGTTCTTC. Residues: CASSLTSGGYNEQFF. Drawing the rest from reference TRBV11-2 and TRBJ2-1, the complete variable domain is EAGVAQSPRYKIIEKRQSVAFWCNPISGHATLYWYQQILGQGPKLLIQFQNNGVVDDSQLPKDRFSAERLKGVDSTLKIQPAKLEDSAVYLCASSLTSGGYNEQFFGPGTRLTVL.

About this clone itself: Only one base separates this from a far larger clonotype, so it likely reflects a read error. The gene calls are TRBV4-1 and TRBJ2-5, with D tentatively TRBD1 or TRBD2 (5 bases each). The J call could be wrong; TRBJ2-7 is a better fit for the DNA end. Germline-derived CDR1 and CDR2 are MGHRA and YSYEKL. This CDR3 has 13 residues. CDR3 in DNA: TGCACCAGCAGAAGGGACCTCAATTCCGAGCAGTACTTC. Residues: CTSRRDLNSEQYF.

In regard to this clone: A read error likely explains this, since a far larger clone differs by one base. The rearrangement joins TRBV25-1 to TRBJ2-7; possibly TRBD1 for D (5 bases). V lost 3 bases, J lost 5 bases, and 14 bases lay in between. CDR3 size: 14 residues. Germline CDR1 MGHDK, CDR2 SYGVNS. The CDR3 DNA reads TGTGCCAGCAGTGACCTGACAGAAGCACACGAGCAGTACTTC. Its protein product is CASSDLTEAHEQYF.

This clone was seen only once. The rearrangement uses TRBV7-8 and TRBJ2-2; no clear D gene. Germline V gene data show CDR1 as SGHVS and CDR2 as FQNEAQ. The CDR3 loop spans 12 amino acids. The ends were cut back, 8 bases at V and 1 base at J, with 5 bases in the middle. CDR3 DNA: TGTGCCAGCGTACGGAACACCGGGGAGCTGTTTTTT. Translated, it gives CASVRNTGELFF.

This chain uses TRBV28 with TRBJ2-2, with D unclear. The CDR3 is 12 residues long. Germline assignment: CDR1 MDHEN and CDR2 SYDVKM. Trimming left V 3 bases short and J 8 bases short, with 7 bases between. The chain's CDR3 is CASSFGRGELFF. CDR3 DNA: TGTGCCAGCAGTTTTGGAAGGGGGGAGCTGTTTTTT.

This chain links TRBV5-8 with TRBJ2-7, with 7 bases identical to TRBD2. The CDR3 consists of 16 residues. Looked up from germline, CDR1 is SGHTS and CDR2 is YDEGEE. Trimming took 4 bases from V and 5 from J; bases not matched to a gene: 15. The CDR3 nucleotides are TGTGCCAGCAGCCTGGGCGGAGGGGCGGGAGTGGACGAGCAGTACTTC. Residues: CASSLGGGAGVDEQYF.

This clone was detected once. CDR3 sequence: CASCRAALSQPQHF. DNA for the CDR3: TGTGCCAGTTGCAGGGCCGCCCTAAGTCAGCCCCAGCATTTT. V usage is TRBV28 and J usage is TRBJ1-5, with D perhaps TRBD1 (5 bases). This CDR3 spans 14 amino acids. The germline V gene encodes CDR1 MDHEN and CDR2 SYDVKM. The V end lost 9 bases, the J end lost 6 bases, and 18 bases lay between the germline ends.

In nucleotides, the CDR3 is TGTGCCAGCAGTTCCCTGACCCCCGACGGTTCTGGAAACACCATATATTTT. Amino acid sequence: CASSSLTPDGSGNTIYF. The V call is TRBV28, the J call TRBJ1-3; unclear D gene. V dropped 4 bases and J dropped 1 base, with 17 bases sitting between them. CDR1 is MDHEN, CDR2 SYDVKM, per germline. The CDR3 sequence is 17 residues long.

The CDR3 coding sequence is TGTGCCAGCAGCTTAGAAGGGACTAGCGGTGAGCAGTTCTTC. Its translation is CASSLEGTSGEQFF. This chain joins TRBV7-7 and TRBJ2-7; TRBD2 matches 11 bases. The DNA end lines up better with TRBJ2-1; the J call may be wrong. The CDR3 spans 14 residues. Germline V CDR1 and CDR2: SSHAT, FNYEAQ (reference sequence).

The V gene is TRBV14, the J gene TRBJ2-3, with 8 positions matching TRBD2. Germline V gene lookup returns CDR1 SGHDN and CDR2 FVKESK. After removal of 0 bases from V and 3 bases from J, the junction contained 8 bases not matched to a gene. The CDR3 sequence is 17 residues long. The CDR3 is CASSQELAGSSTDTQYF. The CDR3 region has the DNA TGTGCCAGCAGCCAAGAATTAGCGGGGAGTAGTACAGATACGCAGTATTTT.

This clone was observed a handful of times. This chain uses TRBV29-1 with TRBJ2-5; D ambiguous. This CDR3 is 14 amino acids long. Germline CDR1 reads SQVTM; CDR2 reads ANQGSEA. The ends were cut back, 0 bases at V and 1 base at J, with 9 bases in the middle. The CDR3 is CSVEDPKLQETQYF. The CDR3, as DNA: TGCAGCGTTGAAGACCCCAAACTCCAAGAGACCCAGTACTTC.

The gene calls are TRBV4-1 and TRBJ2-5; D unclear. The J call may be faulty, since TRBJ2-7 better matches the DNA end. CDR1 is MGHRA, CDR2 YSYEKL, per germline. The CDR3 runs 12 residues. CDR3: CASSQPGYEQYF. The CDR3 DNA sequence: TGCGCCAGCAGCCAACCCGGGTACGAGCAGTACTTC.

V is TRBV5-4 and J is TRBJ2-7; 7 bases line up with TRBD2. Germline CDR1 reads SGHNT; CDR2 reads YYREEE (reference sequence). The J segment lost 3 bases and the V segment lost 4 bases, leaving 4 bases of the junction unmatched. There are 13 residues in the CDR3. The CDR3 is CASSAAGFYEQYF. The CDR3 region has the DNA TGTGCCAGCAGCGCAGCGGGGTTCTACGAGCAGTACTTC.